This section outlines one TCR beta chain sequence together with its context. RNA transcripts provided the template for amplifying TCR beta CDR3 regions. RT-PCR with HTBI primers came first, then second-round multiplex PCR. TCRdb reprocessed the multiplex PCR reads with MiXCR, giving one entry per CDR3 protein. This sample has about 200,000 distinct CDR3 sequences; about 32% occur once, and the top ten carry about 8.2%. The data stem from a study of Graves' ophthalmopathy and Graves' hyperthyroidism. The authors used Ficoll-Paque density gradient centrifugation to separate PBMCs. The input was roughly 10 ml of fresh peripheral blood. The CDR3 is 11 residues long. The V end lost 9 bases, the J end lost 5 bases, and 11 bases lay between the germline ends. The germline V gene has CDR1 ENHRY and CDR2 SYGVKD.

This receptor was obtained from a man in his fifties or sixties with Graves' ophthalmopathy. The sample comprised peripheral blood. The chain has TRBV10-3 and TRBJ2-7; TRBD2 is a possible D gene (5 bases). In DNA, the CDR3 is TGTGCCATTGGCCCGGGGAACGAGCAGTACTTC. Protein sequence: CAIGPGNEQYF.